The sequence of this TCR beta chain was determined in a study of STAT3 mutations in large granular lymphocyte leukemia. Study results and caveats: A small but highly pathogenic clone may have been missed. All newly emerging clones after therapy were STAT3 wild type. In T-cell large granular lymphocyte leukemia, about half of patients showed multiple immunodominant subclonotypes.

CDR1 SGHDT and CDR2 YYEEEE come from the germline V gene. The CDR3 totals 15 residues. V was shortened by 2 bases and J by 2 bases, with 11 bases between the two germline ends. Assay used: immunoSEQ multiplex PCR; TCRdb lists only in-frame clones, some missing. The table lists under 10,000 clones, roughly 90% of them singletons, with approximately 84% in the top ten. Worth noting for this clone: Its antigen is unidentified.

The clonotype was recovered from an elderly man with T-cell large granular lymphocyte leukemia. Some clones in this sample may be carry-over from other donors' samples. The rearrangement uses TRBV5-6 and TRBJ1-5; no clear D. The sequencing sample was made of peripheral blood mononuclear cells. The CDR3 sequence is CASSFRALGNQPQHF. The CDR3 DNA sequence: TGTGCCAGCAGCTTTCGGGCGCTTGGCAATCAGCCCCAGCATTTT.